This TCR beta chain came from a study of Graves' ophthalmopathy and Graves' hyperthyroidism (dated by TCRdb to between 2018 and 2020). Turning to the overall study: Peripheral blood was collected at initial diagnosis, before any treatment. In five or six hyperthyroidism patients, T-cell repertoires of thyroid tissue and blood were compared. In total, 135 blood samples were TCR-sequenced: some 40 ophthalmopathy, approximately 80 hyperthyroidism and about 17 hyperthyroidism-to-ophthalmopathy patients. A discovery set of 100 patients (more than 40 ophthalmopathy, 55 to 65 stable hyperthyroidism) was enrolled to explore V-J signatures distinguishing ophthalmopathy from hyperthyroidism. An independent validation cohort comprised 18 hyperthyroidism patients and 15 to 17 patients who later progressed from hyperthyroidism to ophthalmopathy. To tell Graves' ophthalmopathy apart from Graves' hyperthyroidism, and to predict which patients would progress to ophthalmopathy, the study relied on TCR beta repertoire signatures. For training and testing, the 95 to 100 patients in the discovery cohort were randomly divided in a 7:3 ratio. Following sample collection, hyperthyroidism patients were given methimazole at a starting dose of 30 mg daily, and ophthalmopathy patients were given high-dose intravenous methylprednisolone.

From cysteine to phenylalanine, the CDR3 is 14 amino acids long. Only CDR3 DNA remains: 42 bases, in frame from the first base. CDR1 SGHAT and CDR2 FQNNGV were looked up in the germline V gene. V is clipped by 5 bases and J by 4 bases, and the sequence between their germline boundaries is 14 bases long. TCR beta CDR3 regions were amplified from RNA transcripts for repertoire sequencing. The first round of RT-PCR was done with HTBI primers and the Qiagen OneStep RT-PCR kit, and was followed by a second round of multiplex PCR, then size selection and purification. Libraries were sequenced paired-end with 100 bp reads on an Illumina HiSeq2000. As for the original processing: SOAPnuke was used to process the reads, throwing out any read that had adapters, had uncalled bases, had a mean Phred below 15, or lacked an exact constant-primer or identifier match. COPE v1.2.5 was used to merge the high-quality paired reads. Each unique nucleotide sequence was treated as a clonotype, and MiTCR v1.1 was used to align the clonotypes to the IMGT TRB V, D and J references. The analysis was limited to V-J combinations with a frequency above 0.0001, which together covered approximately 99% of the repertoires. For each V-J combination, a TCR clonal expansion and chaos score was defined as F50 clonal expansion divided by the chaos observed in the TCRdist matrix. Welch's t-statistics and random forest were used to reduce features to about 14 V-J combinations, which were fed into a naive Bayes classifier. The Morisita-Horn index was used to measure how similar the thyroid and blood repertoires were. The public reads were quality trimmed at Q25 with fastp and then assembled into clones with MiXCR by TCRdb, keeping productive beta chains. Records with the same CDR3 protein are collapsed into one entry carrying the most frequent genes and DNA. It is TCRdb's table, rather than the study itself, that gives the V and J calls and clone size. The sample table holds 450,000 or so distinct CDR3 sequences, of which over 13% were seen once. Approximately 9.8% of the sample rests with the top ten.

Here is what the overall study found, with its caveats: In validation, the model predicted ophthalmopathy progression with about 70% sensitivity and about 77% specificity; roughly 12 predicted patients were CT-confirmed with GO in a median of approximately 6.5 months. Among expanded thyroid clonotypes with frequency above 0.001, most also showed up in blood, which suggests that blood repertoires may reflect the thyroid immune response. The 13-signature model separated ophthalmopathy from stable hyperthyroidism with 87.88% sensitivity and 81.08% specificity in cross-validation, and 80%/75% in the test set. Sample size was not statistically predetermined, and group allocation was not concealed from the investigators.

Ophthalmopathy patients were characterized by moderately to severely active disease, a Clinical Activity Score of at least 3, a NOSPECS grade of at least 4, and a disease duration under 3 months. Patients with other autoimmune diseases, uncontrolled infections, pregnancy or lactation were excluded. Clinical symptoms, serum thyroxine, TRAb, thyroid ultrasound and orbital computed tomography formed the basis of the diagnosis. Ficoll-Paque density gradient centrifugation was used to isolate PBMCs from about 9.4 ml of fresh peripheral blood. Total RNA was extracted with Trizol reagent and quality-checked on an Agilent 2100 Bioanalyzer. Details on this clonotype: Its antigen remains unidentified. It has no much larger one-base neighbor in the sample; base qualities were not kept.

Sequencing was done on a sample of blood. The chain is encoded by TRBV11-2 joined to TRBJ1-2; the D segment could be TRBD1, given 5 matching bases. This clonotype originated in a woman younger than 45 with Graves' ophthalmopathy. Donor details come from another sample of the same person, matched by shared clones. The sequenced DNA: TGTGCCAGCAGCCCCGGAGGGGTCCCCTATGGCTACACCTTC. This encodes CASSPGGVPYGYTF.